The rows below give T cell receptor beta chains drawn from one sample of a study of CD8+ T cells in alopecia areata. Produced via immunoSEQ multiplex PCR; TCRdb's table is partial and in-frame only. The repertoire holds around 180,000 clones, with less than 70% as singletons. The sequencing here drew on CD4+ T cells sorted from blood, taken around week 50, from a patient treated with tofacitinib. These receptors were collected from a human donor with alopecia areata. Both conserved end residues are part of each CDR3. A D gene is named only where the DNA matches it firmly. Size is omitted from some rows. Given values are once, few, many or a class for expanded clones.

TRBJ2-1 | TRBV29-1 | - | - | TGCAGCGTCAGGACTTTAGGCCTAAACAATGAGCAGTTCTTC | CSVRTLGLNNEQFF
TRBJ1-6 | TRBV9 | TRBD1 | once | TGTGCCAGCAGCGTAGAACCAGGGGGCGAAAATTCACCCCTCCACTTT | CASSVEPGGENSPLHF
TRBJ2-7 | TRBV29-1 | - | - | TGCAGCGCTAGCCCACAGGGACCCTCCTACGAGCAGTACTTC | CSASPQGPSYEQYF
TRBJ1-5 | TRBV30 | TRBD1 | - | TGTGCCTGGAGTACGGGACAGGGCGATCAGCCCCAGCATTTT | CAWSTGQGDQPQHF
TRBJ1-1 | TRBV7-9 | - | - | TGTGCCAGCAGCTCACTAGACAGACCTAACACTGAAGCTTTCTTT | CASSSLDRPNTEAFF
TRBJ1-1 | TRBV4-1 | - | - | TGCGCCAGCAGCCGGGGACATTCTACCGAGAGCACTGAAGCTTTCTTT | CASSRGHSTESTEAFF
TRBJ1-2 | TRBV6-5 | - | few | TGTGCCAGCATAAGAAGAGCAGGTCTAAACTATGGCTACACCTTC | CASIRRAGLNYGYTF
TRBJ2-7 | TRBV11-2 | - | - | TGTGCCAGCAGCTTAGGGATACAGGGCTACGAGCAGTACTTC | CASSLGIQGYEQYF
TRBJ2-3 | TRBV27 | TRBD1 | - | TGTGCCAGCAGTAGACAGGGATACTCCACAGATACGCAGTATTTT | CASSRQGYSTDTQYF
TRBJ1-2 | TRBV29-1 | - | - | TGCAGCGTTGAGACAAGGGGCATCCGCTATGGCTACACCTTC | CSVETRGIRYGYTF
TRBJ1-2 | TRBV7-2 | - | once | TGTGCCAGCAGCGTCCAGGGTTCGTGGGTTGGCTACACCTTC | CASSVQGSWVGYTF
TRBJ1-4 | TRBV6-1 | - | few | TGTGCCAGCAGTGAACGGCAGACTAATGAAAAACTGTTTTTT | CASSERQTNEKLFF
TRBJ2-7 | TRBV29-1 | TRBD2 | - | TGCAGCGCTGGCCTTGCCGGGGGGTCCTACGAGCAGTACTTC | CSAGLAGGSYEQYF
TRBJ1-1 | TRBV29-1 | TRBD1 | - | TGCAGCGCTGGCCGGGACAGACTAAACACTGAAGCTTTCTTT | CSAGRDRLNTEAFF
TRBJ1-5 | TRBV19 | - | - | TGTGCCAGTAGTCCCCCAGCCCTCAATCAGCCCCAGCATTTT | CASSPPALNQPQHF
TRBJ1-2 | TRBV23-1 | TRBD1 | - | TGCGCCAGCCGCACCACAGGGGATGGCTACACCTTC | CASRTTGDGYTF
TRBJ2-3 | TRBV25-1 | - | - | TGTGCCAGCAGTGGGTATCCTCGAGGAGCAGATACGCAGTATTTT | CASSGYPRGADTQYF
TRBJ2-2 | TRBV7-3 | TRBD1 | - | TGTGCCAGCAGTCCCGGACAGGGCAGCACCGGGGAGCTGTTTTTT | CASSPGQGSTGELFF
TRBJ2-7 | TRBV25-1 | - | few | TGTGCCAGCAGTGACCGTTGGACGGGGGGCGACGAGCAGTACTTC | CASSDRWTGGDEQYF
TRBJ2-7 | TRBV5-6 | TRBD1 | - | TGTGCCAGCAGAGAGCGATTTTCAGGGGGCTACGAGCAGTACTTC | CASRERFSGGYEQYF
TRBJ1-1 | TRBV7-2 | - | few | TGTGCCAGCAGCTTTCAGGGACGTACTGAAGCTTTCTTT | CASSFQGRTEAFF
TRBJ1-5 | TRBV27 | - | - | TGTGCCAGCAGTTACAGGGTAGGGAATCAGCCCCAGCATTTT | CASSYRVGNQPQHF
TRBJ2-2 | TRBV6-4 | TRBD1 | - | TGTGCCAGCAGTGCTAGGGGACAGACCGGGGAGCTGTTTTTT | CASSARGQTGELFF
TRBJ1-2 | TRBV5-6 | - | - | TGTGCCAGCAGCCCGGCAGAGACAGCCCGCTATGGCTACACCTTC | CASSPAETARYGYTF
TRBJ1-2 | TRBV7-9 | - | - | TGTGCCAGCAGCCCGTGGGACTATGGCTACACCTTC | CASSPWDYGYTF
TRBJ1-2 | TRBV30 | TRBD1 | - | TGTGCCTGGATGGGACAGGGAAGGGATGGCTACACCTTC | CAWMGQGRDGYTF
TRBJ2-7 | TRBV14 | TRBD2 | - | TGTGCCAGCAGCCAAGATATGAGGAGGACTAGGCAATACGAGCAGTACTTC | CASSQDMRRTRQYEQYF
TRBJ1-2 | TRBV29-1 | - | few | TGCAGCGTTGTGTTTGTGAGGGGGTATGGCTACACCTTC | CSVVFVRGYGYTF
TRBJ1-1 | TRBV30 | - | once | TGTGCCTGGAGGACAACAGGGTTTACTGAAGCTTTCTTT | CAWRTTGFTEAFF
TRBJ2-1 | TRBV9 | - | few | TGTGCCAGCAGCGTAGGGGCTCACGTTGCCTCCTACAATGAGCAGTTCTTC | CASSVGAHVASYNEQFF
TRBJ2-7 | TRBV7-2 | - | - | TGTGCCAGCAGCTTAGGGGCGGCTAGCTCAGGCTACGAGCAGTACTTC | CASSLGAASSGYEQYF
TRBJ1-1 | TRBV30 | - | once | TGTGCCTGGAGCCCCCCGGGGGCACGCGCTGAAGCTTTCTTT | CAWSPPGARAEAFF
TRBJ2-3 | TRBV2 | - | - | TGTGCCAGTCTGTACCGGTTTTCACCACCTACTGAAGACCTCACAGATACGCAGTATTTT | CASLYRFSPPTEDLTDTQYF
TRBJ1-2 | TRBV15 | - | - | TGTGCCACCAGCAGAGATCTCGGGGTCGGCTACACCTTC | CATSRDLGVGYTF
TRBJ2-7 | TRBV29-1 | - | - | TGCAGCGTTTCCCGGAATCACTACGAGCAGTACTTC | CSVSRNHYEQYF
TRBJ2-2 | TRBV28 | TRBD2 | - | TGTGCCAGCAGTTTTGGTAGCGGGGGGATCAACACCGGGGAGCTGTTTTTT | CASSFGSGGINTGELFF
TRBJ1-5 | TRBV29-1 | - | - | TGCAGCGTTGAATCCGGGGTAGGTCAGCCCCAGCATTTT | CSVESGVGQPQHF
TRBJ2-7 | TRBV12-5 | - | - | TGTGCTAGTGGTCTGCGGGCGGGGGCCGAGCAGTACTTC | CASGLRAGAEQYF
TRBJ2-1 | TRBV14 | - | - | TGTGCCAGCAGCCCCGACAGAATCTCCTACAATGAGCAGTTCTTC | CASSPDRISYNEQFF